This T cell receptor beta chain was documented in a study of T-cell reconstitution after alpha-beta-depleted transplantation in children. The TCRbeta library incorporated unique molecular identifiers. From the PCR reads, TCRdb called clonotypes with MiXCR, one entry per CDR3 protein. The sample has hundreds of thousands of distinct CDR3 sequences, about an eighth seen once. Per germline, CDR1 SGHRS and CDR2 YFSETQ. There are 16 residues in the CDR3. Trimming left V 0 bases short and J 2 bases short, with 14 bases between. The table lists this clonotype with a few counts. The sequences come from PBMCs, collected from the stem cell graft. The TCR comes from a human donor who donated a stem cell graft to a child with Fanconi anemia. This chain connects TRBV5-1 to TRBJ2-5; a weak D match, TRBD2 (6 bases). CDR3 residues: CASSLVGGELQETQYF. CDR3 coding DNA: TGCGCCAGCAGCTTGGTAGGCGGGGAGCTTCAAGAGACCCAGTACTTC.